The 16 T cell receptor beta chains below come from one sample, sequenced in a study of blood T cell repertoires in COVID-19. Sequencing was performed with immunoSEQ multiplex PCR; in TCRdb, only in-frame clones are kept and a portion is missing. The sample has about 300,000 clones, 88% seen once. The sequenced material came from peripheral blood. The receptors shown here come from a young woman who had recovered from COVID-19.

This clone occurred a few times. This sequence joins TRBV6-6 and TRBJ1-5; D unclear. Germline lookup yields CDR1 MNHNY and CDR2 SVGAGI (reference sequence). Trimming stripped 2 bases from V and 3 bases from J, with 8 bases between. The CDR3 is 14 amino acids. The CDR3 region is CASSYNEPNQPQHF. The DNA for the CDR3 is TGTGCCAGCAGTTACAATGAGCCCAATCAGCCCCAGCATTTT.

The chain combines TRBV10-3 with TRBJ1-6, with 7 nucleotides matching TRBD1. The CDR3 consists of 13 residues. The ends lost 10 bases at V and 7 bases at J; junction bases unmatched: 7. CDR1 is ENHRY, CDR2 SYGVKD, per germline. The CDR3 DNA follows: TGTGCCACCGGGGACAGTGAGAATTCACCCCTCCACTTT. This translates into CATGDSENSPLHF.

The chain combines TRBV4-1 with TRBJ1-2, with TRBD1 matching 10 bases. The CDR3 has 15 residues. Germline lookup yields CDR1 MGHRA and CDR2 YSYEKL. Trimming took 4 bases from V and 1 from J; bases not matched to a gene: 3. CDR3 DNA sequence: TGCGCCAGCAGCCCGGGACAGGGGATTAACTATGGCTACACCTTC. Protein: CASSPGQGINYGYTF.

The V and J genes are TRBV18 and TRBJ2-2; D is perhaps TRBD1 (5 bases). This CDR3 has 15 residues. Germline V gene data show CDR1 as KGHSH and CDR2 as LQKENI. The ends were cut back, 1 base at V and 7 bases at J, with 13 bases in the middle. CDR3 region: CASSPQGHTGGELFF. CDR3 DNA: TGTGCCAGCTCACCACAGGGGCACACCGGCGGGGAGCTGTTTTTT.

V and J are TRBV5-6 and TRBJ1-1; perhaps TRBD1 as D (5 bases). Germline assignment: CDR1 SGHDT and CDR2 YYEEEE. The CDR3 spans 14 residues. Trimming took off 0 bases at V and 4 bases at J, with 10 bases between the two ends. CDR3 residues: CASSLVSGGTEAFF. The CDR3 bases are TGTGCCAGCAGCTTGGTGTCGGGGGGCACTGAAGCTTTCTTT.

The gene calls are TRBV9 and TRBJ2-2, with 8 bases lining up with TRBD1. The CDR3 extends over 15 amino acids. J lost 4 bases, V lost 3 bases, and 5 bases had no gene match. CDR1 is SGDLS, CDR2 YYNGEE, per germline. CDR3 protein: CASSAATGGTGELFF. As DNA, the CDR3 is TGTGCCAGCAGCGCAGCAACAGGGGGCACCGGGGAGCTGTTTTTT.

V and J are TRBV28 and TRBJ1-5, with D possibly matching TRBD1 (6 bases). This CDR3 spans 15 amino acids. Germline V gene lookup returns CDR1 MDHEN and CDR2 SYDVKM. V lost 5 bases to trimming and J lost 4 bases, with 15 bases between them. CDR3 sequence reads: CASSRSYTGNQPQHF. The DNA of the CDR3 is TGTGCCAGCAGTCGTAGTTACACAGGGAATCAGCCCCAGCATTTT.

The V and J genes are TRBV15 and TRBJ2-7; D call uncertain. Germline V CDR1 and CDR2: LNHNV, YYDKDF (reference sequence). CDR3 length: 13 amino acids. The ends were cut back, 3 bases at V and 4 bases at J, with 10 bases in the middle. Written as DNA, the CDR3 is TGTGCCACCAGCAGGTCCAAGAGATACGAGCAGTACTTC. The encoded protein is CATSRSKRYEQYF.

The rearrangement uses TRBV6-5 and TRBJ1-4; TRBD1 agrees at 9 bases. The CDR3 runs to 14 residues. With 6 bases clipped from V and 7 bases from J, the junction kept 6 bases outside the gene matches. Germline V lookup: CDR1 MNHEY, CDR2 SVGAGI. The CDR3 DNA follows: TGTGCCAGCAGGAGGACAGGGGATAGTGAAAAACTGTTTTTT. It yields the protein CASRRTGDSEKLFF.

The chain has TRBV5-1 and TRBJ2-7, with 11 bases aligning to TRBD1. Germline CDR1 is SGHRS and CDR2 is YFSETQ. The CDR3 spans 14 residues. Trimming cost V 4 bases and J 6 bases; bases outside gene matches: 6. CDR3 loop: CASSNRDRGSEQYF. CDR3 DNA: TGCGCCAGCAGCAACCGGGACAGGGGGAGCGAGCAGTACTTC.

The chain has TRBV7-3 and TRBJ2-3; unclear D gene. V lost 1 base to trimming and J lost 4 bases, with 9 bases between them. This CDR3 has 14 amino acids. Germline V gives CDR1 SGHTA, CDR2 FQGTGA. The CDR3 protein is CASSLSTRADTQYF. DNA for the CDR3: TGTGCCAGCAGCTTAAGCACTCGTGCAGATACGCAGTATTTT.

The genes are TRBV27 and TRBJ2-1; weak D call: TRBD1 (6 bases). The V end lost 8 bases, the J end lost 4 bases, and 18 bases lay between the germline ends. CDR3 length: 15 residues. Germline loops: CDR1 MNHEY, CDR2 SMNVEV (reference sequence). CDR3 in amino acids: CASGALGAGYNEQFF. The CDR3 DNA reads TGTGCCAGCGGTGCGCTGGGGGCAGGGTACAATGAGCAGTTCTTC.

The gene calls are TRBV2 and TRBJ2-3, with a tentative D call TRBD1 (5 bases). CDR1 is SNHLY, CDR2 FYNNEI, per germline. Trimming removed 7 bases at V and 0 bases at J, with 26 bases between. This CDR3 is 19 amino acids long. CDR3 loop: CASTQRGLDAGRSTDTQYF. In DNA form, the CDR3 reads TGTGCCAGCACCCAAAGGGGCCTCGACGCCGGGCGTAGCACAGATACGCAGTATTTT.

The V and J genes are TRBV7-2 and TRBJ2-3; D is possibly TRBD2 (6 bases). Germline CDR1 and CDR2: SGHTA and FQGNSA. The ends were cut back, 7 bases at V and 1 base at J, with 15 bases in the middle. This CDR3 comprises 15 residues. The CDR3: CASNSWRGGTDTQYF. The DNA of the CDR3 is TGTGCCAGCAACTCTTGGCGGGGAGGCACAGATACGCAGTATTTT.

This chain connects TRBV18 to TRBJ2-5; no clear D. The CDR3 spans 14 residues. The V gene lost 3 bases and the J gene lost 0 bases, with 8 bases spanning the gap. Germline V gene lookup returns CDR1 KGHSH and CDR2 LQKENI. The CDR3 spells CASSPTVHQETQYF. The CDR3 coding sequence is TGTGCCAGCTCACCTACAGTGCACCAAGAGACCCAGTACTTC.

The chain is built from TRBV9 and TRBJ1-2; 11 positions match TRBD1. Germline values: CDR1 SGDLS, CDR2 YYNGEE. J gave up 3 bases and V 2 bases, and 3 bases lay outside the gene matches. The CDR3 spans 15 residues. The CDR3 loop reads CASSVWTGGDYGYTF. The CDR3 coding sequence is TGTGCCAGCAGCGTTTGGACAGGGGGCGACTATGGCTACACCTTC. Complete variable domain (other parts from reference TRBV9 and TRBJ1-2): DSGVTQTPKHLITATGQRVTLRCSPRSGDLSVYWYQQSLDQGLQFLIQYYNGEERAKGNILERFSAQQFPDLHSELNLSSLELGDSALYFCASSVWTGGDYGYTFGSGTRLTVV.